This T cell receptor beta chain was sequenced during a study of shared T cell receptors in the human thymus. Using immunoSEQ multiplex PCR, the repertoire was profiled, and TCRdb retains in-frame clones only, with some absent. The sample records hundreds of thousands of clones, roughly 85% being singletons. Germline assignment: CDR1 LNHNV and CDR2 YYDKDF (reference sequence). The V end was cut by 3 bases, the J end by 4 bases, with 18 bases between. The CDR3 extends over 17 amino acids. This sample was shared with a second study, whose subject was human thymus T cells. That study adds: Corrective cardiac surgery supplied the resected thymus tissue.

The clonotype was recovered from a girl under three years old with a congenital heart defect. The V gene is TRBV15, the J gene TRBJ1-4; no clear D gene. Source material: thymocytes. The CDR3 DNA sequence: TGTGCCACCAGCAGCAGTGACTACAGCCCCAATAATGAAAAACTGTTTTTT. Amino acids: CATSSSDYSPNNEKLFF.